One and the same sample provided the 26 T cell receptor beta chains below, sequenced in a study of cytomegalovirus exposure and HLA in healthy donors. Use of 60 Vbeta and 13 Jbeta primers characterized the PCR. The data were produced by immunoSEQ multiplex PCR, yet TCRdb's version contains in-frame clones alone and is incomplete. The data contain fewer than 200,000 clones, approximately 84% of them singletons. The source material was PBMCs. These receptor sequences come from a man aged 25 to 40 in good health and CMV-seropositive.

In this sample, this clone turned up once. This chain joins TRBV5-1 and TRBJ2-3, with a possible D match to TRBD2 (6 bases). The CDR3 length is 16 residues. The ends were cut back, 3 bases at V and 4 bases at J, with 18 bases in the middle. Germline-derived CDR1 and CDR2 are SGHRS and YFSETQ. The CDR3 DNA follows: TGCGCCAGCAGCTCCTCGCTAGCGAGTGCCGCAGATACGCAGTATTTT. Translated, it gives CASSSSLASAADTQYF.

The chain is built from TRBV5-1 and TRBJ2-1, with 10 bases fitting TRBD2. The CDR3 extends over 18 amino acids. The ends lost 3 bases at V and 7 bases at J; junction bases unmatched: 16. The V gene's germline CDR1 is SGHRS and CDR2 YFSETQ. The CDR3 nucleotides are TGCGCCAGCAGCTCGGGGGGAACTAGCGGGATCCCAAGTAATGAGCAGTTCTTC. Amino acids: CASSSGGTSGIPSNEQFF.

The V and J genes are TRBV5-6 and TRBJ1-1; D remains ambiguous. The length of the CDR3 is 14 residues. V was cut by 1 base and J by 7 bases, with 14 bases left in between. Germline CDR1 SGHDT, CDR2 YYEEEE. CDR3 bases: TGTGCCAGCAGCTTGTTATATCGGTCCCGTGAAGCTTTCTTT. Protein: CASSLLYRSREAFF. Full variable domain (remainder filled in from reference TRBV5-6 and TRBJ1-1): DAGVTQSPTHLIKTRGQQVTLRCSPKSGHDTVSWYQQALGQGPQFIFQYYEEEERQRGNFPDRFSGHQFPNYSSELNVNALLLGDSALYLCASSLLYRSREAFFGQGTRLTVV.

V usage is TRBV11-2 and J usage is TRBJ2-3, with 9 nucleotides matching TRBD1. The CDR3 is 16 amino acids. Germline V gives CDR1 SGHAT, CDR2 FQNNGV. J gave up 5 bases and V 0 bases, and 6 bases lay outside the gene matches. The CDR3 bases are TGTGCCAGCAGCTTAGATAGTGCGGGACAGGGAGATACGCAGTATTTT. Amino acids: CASSLDSAGQGDTQYF. Full variable domain (missing parts from reference TRBV11-2 and TRBJ2-3): EAGVAQSPRYKIIEKRQSVAFWCNPISGHATLYWYQQILGQGPKLLIQFQNNGVVDDSQLPKDRFSAERLKGVDSTLKIQPAKLEDSAVYLCASSLDSAGQGDTQYFGPGTRLTVL.

The V gene is TRBV19, the J gene TRBJ1-5; no definite D call. Germline values: CDR1 LNHDA, CDR2 SQIVND (reference sequence). This CDR3 is built from 17 residues. V lost 7 bases, J lost 1 base, and 20 bases lay in between. CDR3 sequence (DNA): TGTGCCAGTACCGCTTACCAGGCAGGCGCAAGCAATCAGCCCCAGCATTTT. As protein: CASTAYQAGASNQPQHF.

Here the CDR3 reads CASGGGYEQYF. The CDR3 nucleotides read TGTGCCAGCGGGGGAGGGTACGAGCAGTACTTC. The rearrangement links TRBV7-6 to TRBJ2-7; TRBD2 matches at 7 bases. The CDR3 consists of 11 residues. Per germline, CDR1 SGHVS and CDR2 FNYEAQ. V shed 8 bases, J shed 4 bases, and the junction held 2 bases outside the gene matches. Full variable domain (rest looked up from reference TRBV7-6 and TRBJ2-7): GAGVSQSPRYKVTKRGQDVALRCDPISGHVSLYWYRQALGQGPEFLTYFNYEAQQDKSGLPNDRFSAERPEGSISTLTIQRTEQRDSAMYRCASGGGYEQYFGPGTRLTVT.

This chain joins TRBV19 and TRBJ1-1, with D unresolved. Germline V gene data show CDR1 as LNHDA and CDR2 as SQIVND (reference sequence). This CDR3 is 14 amino acids long. With 7 bases removed from V and 4 bases from J, the gap between germline ends came to 16 bases. The CDR3 DNA sequence: TGTGCCAGTATCCCCCGAGGGTCAGGCACTGAAGCTTTCTTT. Encoded protein: CASIPRGSGTEAFF.

The gene calls are TRBV5-6 and TRBJ2-1; D is undetermined. Germline values: CDR1 SGHDT, CDR2 YYEEEE. V shed 0 bases and J shed 1 base, with 5 bases lying between them. The CDR3 is 14 amino acids. As DNA, the CDR3 is TGTGCCAGCAGCTTGGATTATTCCTACAATGAGCAGTTCTTC. Encoded protein: CASSLDYSYNEQFF.

This chain joins TRBV7-9 and TRBJ2-5; 10 positions match TRBD1. The trim removed 6 bases at V and 9 bases at J, leaving 7 bases unmatched. The CDR3 covers 13 residues. CDR1 SEHNR and CDR2 FQNEAQ come from the germline V gene (reference sequence). The CDR3 region is CASSRGQGRAQYF. CDR3 nucleotide sequence: TGTGCCAGCAGTAGGGGACAGGGGAGGGCCCAGTACTTC.

The chain uses TRBV27 and TRBJ2-7; 9 nucleotides agree with TRBD2. Germline CDR1 MNHEY, CDR2 SMNVEV (reference sequence). Germline trimming cut 2 bases from V and 4 bases from J; bases unmatched to any gene: 3. The CDR3 is 14 amino acids. In nucleotides, the CDR3 is TGTGCCAGCAGTTTAGCGGGAGGGGATTACGAGCAGTACGTC. It encodes CASSLAGGDYEQYV.

The J gene is TRBJ1-2, the V gene TRBV27, with 9 positions matching TRBD1. In germline, CDR1 is MNHEY, CDR2 SMNVEV (reference sequence). After removal of 5 bases from V and 7 bases from J, the junction contained 5 bases not matched to a gene. CDR3 length: 13 amino acids. The CDR3 DNA reads as TGTGCCAGCAGTCCAGGACAGGGGCTTGGCTACACCTTC. Translating it yields CASSPGQGLGYTF.

The chain joins TRBV30 to TRBJ2-7; D may be TRBD1 (6 bases). CDR1 is GTSNPN, CDR2 SVGIG, per germline (reference sequence). The CDR3 is 13 amino acids. Trimming removed 5 bases from V and 0 bases from J, with 11 bases in between. In DNA form, the CDR3 reads TGTGCCTGGGACGGACAGTTCTCCTACGAGCAGTACTTC. Translated: CAWDGQFSYEQYF.

The gene calls are TRBV5-8 and TRBJ1-3; TRBD1 aligns across 8 bases. Germline lookup yields CDR1 SGHTS and CDR2 YDEGEE. CDR3 length equals 15 residues. The J segment lost 1 base and the V segment lost 4 bases, leaving 4 bases of the junction unmatched. The CDR3 loop reads CASSSGQGSGNTIYF. CDR3 DNA sequence: TGTGCCAGCAGCAGCGGACAGGGATCTGGAAACACCATATATTTT.

CDR3 in DNA: TGTGCCAGCAAAAGACAGGGGTCGACAGATACGCAGTATTTT. It codes for CASKRQGSTDTQYF. V gene TRBV2 combines with J gene TRBJ2-3; 8 bases line up with TRBD1. This CDR3 has 14 amino acids. Germline values: CDR1 SNHLY, CDR2 FYNNEI. The V segment lost 7 bases and the J segment 3 bases; nucleotides outside the gene matches: 6.

The chain employs TRBV12-5 and TRBJ2-3; no clear D gene. The V gene's germline CDR1 is LGHNT and CDR2 FRNRAP. Trimming removed 6 bases at V and 5 bases at J, with 12 bases between. This CDR3 is 13 amino acids long. CDR3 in DNA: TGTGCTAGTGGCCTGGGCACAGAAGATACGCAGTATTTT. Encoded protein: CASGLGTEDTQYF. The full variable domain, in which reference TRBV12-5 and TRBJ2-3 provide the parts outside the CDR3, is DARVTQTPRHKVTEMGQEVTMRCQPILGHNTVFWYRQTMMQGLELLAYFRNRAPLDDSGMPKDRFSAEMPDATLATLKIQPSEPRDSAVYFCASGLGTEDTQYFGPGTRLTVL.

The chain uses TRBV28 and TRBJ1-3, with D uncertain. This CDR3 is built from 14 residues. V was trimmed by 2 bases and J by 7 bases, leaving 12 bases between them. In germline, CDR1 is MDHEN, CDR2 SYDVKM. The CDR3 loop is CASSLMAASNTIYF. In DNA, the CDR3 is TGTGCCAGCAGTTTAATGGCGGCTTCCAACACCATATATTTT.

This clone was detected once. V usage is TRBV5-8 and J usage is TRBJ2-1, with 9 bases that match TRBD1. The CDR3 totals 16 residues. Trimming removed 5 bases from V and 5 bases from J; junction bases left unmatched: 11. From germline, CDR1 is SGHTS and CDR2 YDEGEE. The CDR3 DNA reads TGTGCCAGCAGTTCTTGGGGGACAGGGAAAAACAATGAGCAGTTCTTC. This gives the protein CASSSWGTGKNNEQFF.

This chain uses TRBV19 with TRBJ1-1; D possibly corresponds to TRBD1 (6 bases). The CDR3 contains 15 residues. Trimming removed 0 bases at V and 11 bases at J, with 19 bases between. Per the germline V gene, CDR1 is LNHDA and CDR2 is SQIVND (reference sequence). CDR3 DNA: TGTGCCAGTAGTATAGACCCGACAGGCGTCAGCCTGGCTTTCTTT. This codes for CASSIDPTGVSLAFF.

V is TRBV5-8 and J is TRBJ1-2, with D perhaps matching TRBD1 (6 bases). Germline lookup yields CDR1 SGHTS and CDR2 YDEGEE. The V and J ends lost 4 bases and 3 bases respectively, with 13 bases between them. CDR3 length equals 14 residues. This CDR3 is CASSTTGLDYGYTF. In nucleotides, the CDR3 is TGTGCCAGCAGCACCACAGGGTTGGACTATGGCTACACCTTC.

The rearrangement links TRBV6-5 to TRBJ2-5; 8 bases are shared with TRBD1. Unmatched junction bases numbered 9, after V lost 4 bases and J lost 5 bases. Germline V gene lookup returns CDR1 MNHEY and CDR2 SVGAGI. The CDR3 totals 15 residues. CDR3 protein: CASSSGRGHVETQYF. In nucleotides, the CDR3 is TGTGCCAGCAGTTCGGGCAGGGGGCATGTGGAGACCCAGTACTTC.

V and J are TRBV5-1 and TRBJ2-2, with D possibly matching TRBD2 (5 bases). Germline V gives CDR1 SGHRS, CDR2 YFSETQ. This CDR3 comprises 15 residues. Trimming left V 4 bases short and J 8 bases short, with 18 bases between. The CDR3 reads CASSVSLAITGELFF. The CDR3 coding sequence is TGCGCCAGCAGCGTGAGTCTAGCTATAACGGGGGAGCTGTTTTTT.

This chain connects TRBV6-6 to TRBJ1-2; 8 bases are shared with TRBD1. This CDR3 has 13 amino acids. The trim removed 6 bases at V and 6 bases at J, leaving 6 bases unmatched. Per the germline V gene, CDR1 is MNHNY and CDR2 is SVGAGI (reference sequence). CDR3 in DNA: TGTGCCAGCAGCTCGGACAGGGCTGATGGCTACACCTTC. The encoded protein is CASSSDRADGYTF.

The genes are TRBV7-2 and TRBJ2-3, with unresolved D. V lost 1 base, J lost 6 bases, and 17 bases lay in between. Germline V lookup: CDR1 SGHTA, CDR2 FQGNSA. This CDR3 is built from 16 residues. The CDR3 nucleotides are TGTGCCAGCAGCTTAGGACGCGGTTACTTGGGTGATACGCAGTATTTT. This codes for CASSLGRGYLGDTQYF.

The chain employs TRBV5-8 and TRBJ2-5; 7 positions match TRBD1. This CDR3 comprises 13 residues. V lost 5 bases to trimming and J lost 5 bases; unmatched junction nucleotides: 6. The germline CDR1 and CDR2 sequences are SGHTS and YDEGEE. CDR3 bases: TGTGCCAGCAGTTCTGACAGGGTGGAGACCCAGTACTTC. Encoded protein: CASSSDRVETQYF.

This sequence joins TRBV5-4 and TRBJ2-2, with 8 positions matching TRBD2. The CDR3 is 17 amino acids. Looked up from germline, CDR1 is SGHNT and CDR2 is YYREEE (reference sequence). V shed 4 bases and J 0 bases; nucleotides not matched to a gene: 8. CDR3 bases: TGTGCCAGCAGCCTCCCTGGACTAGCATCGAACACCGGGGAGCTGTTTTTT. Residues: CASSLPGLASNTGELFF.

The rearrangement links TRBV4-1 to TRBJ1-4, with TRBD1 as a possible D gene (5 bases). The V end lost 2 bases, the J end lost 8 bases, and 12 bases lay between the germline ends. The CDR3 is 14 amino acids. In germline, CDR1 is MGHRA, CDR2 YSYEKL. The CDR3 sequence: CASSQRGSKEKLFF. The CDR3 DNA reads TGCGCCAGCAGCCAACGGGGGTCCAAGGAAAAACTGTTTTTT.